One sample yielded the 28 T cell receptor beta chains listed below, sequenced in a study of blood T cell repertoires in COVID-19. Generated by immunoSEQ multiplex PCR, the TCRdb table keeps only in-frame clones and is missing some. Of fewer than 250,000 clones in the sample, 80% to 90% were seen once. Sequencing was carried out using peripheral blood. The receptors here all came from a woman between 45 and 60 years old with acute or convalescent COVID-19.

This clone was seen a few times. This CDR3 is CASSGTSGGALGTDTQYF. Here the CDR3 DNA reads TGTGCCAGCAGTGGGACTAGCGGGGGGGCGTTGGGCACAGATACGCAGTATTTT. V usage is TRBV6-1 and J usage is TRBJ2-3, with 15 bases fitting TRBD2. Germline-derived CDR1 and CDR2 are MNHNS and SASEGT. Trimming cost V 4 bases and J 1 base; bases outside gene matches: 6. The CDR3 sequence is 18 residues long.

The rearrangement links TRBV30 to TRBJ1-3; D not certain. The V end lost 4 bases, the J end lost 0 bases, and 13 bases lay between the germline ends. The CDR3 is 15 amino acids. Germline lookup yields CDR1 GTSNPN and CDR2 SVGIG (reference sequence). CDR3 region: CAWTPRLSSGNTIYF. CDR3 nucleotides: TGTGCCTGGACCCCACGTCTGAGCTCTGGAAACACCATATATTTT.

In its sample, this clone was seen once. The gene calls are TRBV5-1 and TRBJ2-7, with TRBD1 identical over 10 bases. Unmatched junction bases numbered 2, after V lost 0 bases and J lost 2 bases. The CDR3 sequence is 15 residues long. CDR1 SGHRS and CDR2 YFSETQ come from the germline V gene. CDR3 region: CASSLEGTGAYEQYF. CDR3 DNA sequence: TGCGCCAGCAGCTTGGAGGGGACAGGGGCCTACGAGCAGTACTTC.

The V call is TRBV5-4, the J call TRBJ1-2, with 9 bases matching TRBD1. The germline gives CDR1 SGHNT, CDR2 YYREEE (reference sequence). V lost 8 bases and J lost 7; bases outside the gene matches: 6. There are 12 residues in the CDR3. CDR3 nucleotides: TGTGCCAGTCAATCACAGGGGGCTGGCTACACCTTC. This gives the protein CASQSQGAGYTF.

The V gene is TRBV27, the J gene TRBJ2-1; tentatively, D is TRBD1 (5 bases). The V gene lost 3 bases and the J gene lost 0 bases, with 12 bases spanning the gap. The CDR3 consists of 16 residues. In germline, CDR1 is MNHEY, CDR2 SMNVEV (reference sequence). DNA for the CDR3: TGTGCCAGCAGTTTGTCGACAGCCCGCTCCTACAATGAGCAGTTCTTC. It yields the protein CASSLSTARSYNEQFF.

The chain couples TRBV30 to TRBJ1-3; a weak D match, TRBD1 (6 bases). CDR1 is GTSNPN, CDR2 SVGIG, per germline (reference sequence). The germline V and J ends were trimmed by 3 bases and 3 bases, with 9 bases remaining between them. This CDR3 contains 13 residues. CDR3 residues: CAWSQGFGNTIYF. The CDR3 region has the DNA TGTGCCTGGAGCCAGGGGTTTGGAAACACCATATATTTT.

The chain uses TRBV12-5 and TRBJ2-1; 9 bases are a match to TRBD1. J lost 5 bases, V lost 1 base, and 0 bases had no gene match. Germline values: CDR1 LGHNT, CDR2 FRNRAP. This CDR3 spans 14 amino acids. The CDR3 DNA reads TGTGCTAGTGGTTTGGGACAGGGGGACAATGAGCAGTTCTTC. This sequence encodes CASGLGQGDNEQFF.

This chain joins TRBV6-2 or TRBV6-3 and TRBJ1-2; 9 bases are shared with TRBD1. J lost 8 bases, V lost 6 bases, and 7 bases had no gene match. This CDR3 has 13 residues. Germline lookup yields CDR1 MNHEY and CDR2 SVGEGT. CDR3 sequence reads: CASSPGQGTGYTF. In DNA, the CDR3 is TGTGCCAGCAGCCCAGGACAGGGGACGGGCTACACCTTC.

The chain joins TRBV2 to TRBJ1-2; 7 nucleotides align to TRBD1. V lost 8 bases, J lost 2 bases, and 5 bases stayed unmatched. The germline CDR1 and CDR2 sequences are SNHLY and FYNNEI. The CDR3 contains 13 residues. The CDR3 coding sequence is TGTGCCAGCCGACCGGGACAGAACTATGGCTACACCTTC. Its protein is CASRPGQNYGYTF.

This clone was detected a few times. V and J are TRBV10-3 and TRBJ2-7; 8 nucleotides line up with TRBD1. The CDR3 is 12 residues long. The germline CDR1 and CDR2 sequences are ENHRY and SYGVKD. V was pared by 8 bases and J by 2 bases, with 2 bases of the junction left unmatched. CDR3 coding DNA: TGTGCCATCGGGACAGGCACCTACGAGCAGTACTTC. Its translation: CAIGTGTYEQYF.

The V call is TRBV6-5, the J call TRBJ2-2, with TRBD2 as a possible D gene (6 bases). The germline gives CDR1 MNHEY, CDR2 SVGAGI. V was pared by 6 bases and J by 2 bases, with 13 bases between. The CDR3 runs to 15 residues. Here the CDR3 DNA reads TGTGCCAGCAGGCCCCGGACTACTAACACCGGGGAGCTGTTTTTT. Translation gives CASRPRTTNTGELFF.

This clone was recorded a few times. This chain joins TRBV7-2 and TRBJ2-7; TRBD2 aligns across 11 bases. The V gene's germline CDR1 is SGHTA and CDR2 FQGNSA. The CDR3 loop spans 17 amino acids. V shed 0 bases and J 1 base; nucleotides not matched to a gene: 5. The CDR3 is CASSLALLAGGSYEQYF. CDR3 in DNA: TGTGCCAGCAGCTTAGCCCTTCTAGCGGGAGGATCCTACGAGCAGTACTTC. Together with reference TRBV7-2 and TRBJ2-7, the CDR3 gives the full variable domain: GAGVSQSPSNKVTEKGKDVELRCDPISGHTALYWYRQSLGQGLEFLIYFQGNSAPDKSGLPSDRFSAERTGGSVSTLTIQRTQQEDSAVYLCASSLALLAGGSYEQYFGPGTRLTVT.

CDR3 residues: CASSPRTGSQNIQYF. The CDR3 bases are TGTGCCAGCAGCCCTCGGACTGGAAGCCAAAACATTCAGTACTTC. The rearrangement links TRBV11-3 to TRBJ2-4; D is possibly TRBD2 (5 bases). This CDR3 spans 15 amino acids. V was cut by 5 bases and J by 5 bases, with 16 bases left in between. From germline, CDR1 is SGHNT and CDR2 YENEEA.

This chain uses TRBV9 with TRBJ1-5, with D possibly TRBD1 on 5 matching bases. Germline V gene sequence: CDR1 SGDLS, CDR2 YYNGEE. The CDR3 extends over 14 amino acids. The germline V and J ends were trimmed by 0 bases and 6 bases, with 10 bases remaining between them. CDR3 loop: CASSVDQGPQPQHF. Here the CDR3 DNA reads TGTGCCAGCAGCGTAGACCAGGGTCCTCAGCCCCAGCATTTT. Full variable domain (outside the CDR3, taken from reference TRBV9 and TRBJ1-5): DSGVTQTPKHLITATGQRVTLRCSPRSGDLSVYWYQQSLDQGLQFLIQYYNGEERAKGNILERFSAQQFPDLHSELNLSSLELGDSALYFCASSVDQGPQPQHFGDGTRLSIL.

The chain is built from TRBV2 and TRBJ2-3; D is perhaps TRBD2 (5 bases). Trimming shortened V by 7 bases and J by 11 bases, and 19 bases separated the two germline ends. This CDR3 region has 13 residues. Germline lookup yields CDR1 SNHLY and CDR2 FYNNEI. The CDR3 region is CASTNDLAEGQYF. The CDR3 DNA reads TGTGCCAGCACCAACGACCTAGCAGAGGGGCAGTATTTT.

The chain combines TRBV10-3 with TRBJ1-1, with 8 bases that match TRBD1. Per the germline V gene, CDR1 is ENHRY and CDR2 is SYGVKD. The CDR3 contains 14 residues. The J segment lost 4 bases and the V segment lost 2 bases, leaving 3 bases of the junction unmatched. This CDR3 is CAISETQGATEAFF. CDR3 nucleotide sequence: TGTGCCATCAGTGAGACCCAGGGGGCCACTGAAGCTTTCTTT.

The chain has TRBV6-6 and TRBJ2-4; a weak D match, TRBD2 (5 bases). CDR3 size: 14 residues. Germline-derived CDR1 and CDR2 are MNHNY and SVGAGI (reference sequence). The germline V and J ends were trimmed by 10 bases and 8 bases, with 21 bases remaining between them. CDR3 nucleotide sequence: TGTGCCACCGGATGGGCTAGCACCTTAGACATTCAGTACTTC. Encoded protein: CATGWASTLDIQYF.

The chain employs TRBV7-2 and TRBJ2-3; 7 nucleotides match TRBD1. The CDR3 spans 15 residues. V was clipped by 5 bases and J by 2 bases; unmatched bases: 7. Germline CDR1 SGHTA, CDR2 FQGNSA. The DNA of the CDR3 is TGTGCCAGCAGCCGTAGACAGGGCCTCACAGATACGCAGTATTTT. Translation gives CASSRRQGLTDTQYF.

This chain connects TRBV6-5 to TRBJ1-2; D is unresolved. This CDR3 is built from 13 residues. The germline gives CDR1 MNHEY, CDR2 SVGAGI. Trimming took 2 bases from V and 5 from J, leaving 9 bases between them. The CDR3 coding sequence is TGTGCCAGCAGTTACGGCGGGCTGTATGGCTACACCTTC. Its translation is CASSYGGLYGYTF.

This clone was seen once. The V and J genes are TRBV19 and TRBJ1-2; 11 bases agree with TRBD1. Germline CDR1 is LNHDA and CDR2 is SQIVND (reference sequence). V was clipped by 7 bases and J by 3 bases; unmatched bases: 7. CDR3 length: 15 residues. The CDR3 is CASTHGQGAYYGYTF. In DNA, the CDR3 is TGTGCCAGTACCCACGGACAGGGGGCGTACTATGGCTACACCTTC.

This chain uses TRBV6-6 with TRBJ1-6; no firm D call. Trimming took 2 bases from V and 3 from J, leaving 8 bases between them. The germline CDR1 and CDR2 sequences are MNHNY and SVGAGI (reference sequence). There are 15 residues in the CDR3. CDR3 region: CASSYSQIYNSPLHF. The CDR3, as DNA: TGTGCCAGCAGTTACAGTCAGATCTATAATTCACCCCTCCACTTT.

This chain links TRBV6-5 with TRBJ2-5; 7 positions agree with TRBD2. Germline trimming cut 8 bases from V and 5 bases from J; bases unmatched to any gene: 2. The CDR3 is 11 residues long. The germline V gene encodes CDR1 MNHEY and CDR2 SVGAGI. CDR3 residues: CASGREETQYF. In nucleotides, the CDR3 is TGTGCCAGCGGGAGGGAGGAGACCCAGTACTTC.

This chain uses TRBV10-3 with TRBJ2-1; tentative D call: TRBD1 (6 bases). CDR3 size: 16 residues. The germline CDR1 and CDR2 sequences are ENHRY and SYGVKD. V lost 6 bases, J lost 1 base, and 16 bases lay in between. The CDR3 nucleotides read TGTGCCATCAGGGGTACAGGGCTAGGGTCCTACAATGAGCAGTTCTTC. It yields the protein CAIRGTGLGSYNEQFF.

This clone is a singleton in its sample. The rearrangement uses TRBV2 and TRBJ2-3; possibly TRBD2 for D (6 bases). Trimming shortened V by 7 bases and J by 5 bases, and 16 bases separated the two germline ends. The CDR3 sequence is 14 residues long. Germline CDR1 SNHLY, CDR2 FYNNEI. CDR3 DNA sequence: TGTGCCAGCAACATAGCGGCTCGTCAAGATACGCAGTATTTT. It translates to CASNIAARQDTQYF.

Comment on this clone: The same CDR3 is also encoded by other DNA sequences in this sample. This chain connects TRBV9 to TRBJ2-1, with a weak D call TRBD2 (7 bases). CDR3 length: 16 amino acids. V shed 2 bases and J shed 10 bases, with 22 bases lying between them. Germline V gives CDR1 SGDLS, CDR2 YYNGEE. Here the CDR3 DNA reads TGTGCCAGCAGCGTGGGGGCCGGACTAGTTCTGCAAGAGCAGTTCTTC. Its translation: CASSVGAGLVLQEQFF.

The rearrangement links TRBV5-5 to TRBJ2-5, with a weak D call TRBD2 (5 bases). V was pared by 2 bases and J by 5 bases, with 7 bases between. Germline V CDR1 and CDR2: SGHKS, YYEKEE (reference sequence). This CDR3 is 12 amino acids long. The CDR3 region has the DNA TGTGCCAGCAGCTTTTCGGGGGAGACCCAGTACTTC. Translating gives CASSFSGETQYF.

Only one count was recorded for this clone. The chain couples TRBV19 to TRBJ2-6; D perhaps matches TRBD2 (5 bases). V shed 3 bases and J shed 0 bases, with 12 bases lying between them. The germline V gene encodes CDR1 LNHDA and CDR2 SQIVND (reference sequence). This CDR3 spans 17 amino acids. CDR3 sequence reads: CASSIGRKLSGANVLTF. The CDR3 DNA reads TGTGCCAGTAGTATTGGGAGAAAACTCTCTGGGGCCAACGTCCTGACTTTC.

The chain carries TRBV30 and TRBJ2-1; D is perhaps TRBD2 (5 bases). Germline V CDR1 and CDR2: GTSNPN, SVGIG (reference sequence). Trimming left V 7 bases short and J 6 bases short, with 22 bases between. The CDR3 consists of 15 residues. The CDR3 nucleotides read TGTGCCTCCTTTCAGCCTTTCGGGAAGGGCAATGAGCAGTTCTTC. Amino acid sequence: CASFQPFGKGNEQFF.